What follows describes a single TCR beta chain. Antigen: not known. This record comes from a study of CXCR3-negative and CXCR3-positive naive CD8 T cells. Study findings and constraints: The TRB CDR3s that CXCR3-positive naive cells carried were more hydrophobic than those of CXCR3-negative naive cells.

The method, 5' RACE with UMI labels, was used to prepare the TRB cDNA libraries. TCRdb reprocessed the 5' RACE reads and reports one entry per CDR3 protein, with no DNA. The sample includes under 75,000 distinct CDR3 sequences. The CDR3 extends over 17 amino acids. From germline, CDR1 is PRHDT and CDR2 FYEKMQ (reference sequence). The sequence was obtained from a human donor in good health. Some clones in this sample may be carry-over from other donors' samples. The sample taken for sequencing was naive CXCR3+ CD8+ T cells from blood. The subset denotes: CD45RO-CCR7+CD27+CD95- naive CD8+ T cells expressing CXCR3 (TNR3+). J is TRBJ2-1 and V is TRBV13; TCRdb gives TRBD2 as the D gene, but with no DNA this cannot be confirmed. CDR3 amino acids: CASSFASGGSTYNEQFF.